This T cell receptor (beta chain) was observed in a study of OX40 agonist ivuxolimab in advanced cancers. Across the whole study: Every patient in dose escalation had hepatocellular carcinoma, melanoma, renal cell or head and neck cancer. Under the entry rules, prior anti-PD-1, anti-PD-L1 or anti-CTLA-4 therapy was allowed, and about 40% had some.

The junction had 3 bases not matched to a gene; V was cut back by 4 bases and J by 4 bases. The CDR3 is made up of 15 amino acids. CDR1 SGHVS and CDR2 FNYEAQ come from the germline V gene. Clones were read by immunoSEQ multiplex PCR, and TCRdb kept only the in-frame ones, dropping some. Of about 19,000 clones listed, roughly 71% are singletons. The source material was CD4+ or CD8+ T cells sorted from blood, sampled in a trial of the OX40 agonist ivuxolimab. The chain carries TRBV7-6 and TRBJ2-5, with 13 positions matching TRBD2. The sequence came from an adult with an advanced solid tumor such as melanoma, head and neck, liver or kidney cancer. Here the CDR3 DNA reads TGTGCCAGCAGCTCAACTAGCGGGAGGGGAGAGACCCAGTACTTC. Its translation: CASSSTSGRGETQYF.